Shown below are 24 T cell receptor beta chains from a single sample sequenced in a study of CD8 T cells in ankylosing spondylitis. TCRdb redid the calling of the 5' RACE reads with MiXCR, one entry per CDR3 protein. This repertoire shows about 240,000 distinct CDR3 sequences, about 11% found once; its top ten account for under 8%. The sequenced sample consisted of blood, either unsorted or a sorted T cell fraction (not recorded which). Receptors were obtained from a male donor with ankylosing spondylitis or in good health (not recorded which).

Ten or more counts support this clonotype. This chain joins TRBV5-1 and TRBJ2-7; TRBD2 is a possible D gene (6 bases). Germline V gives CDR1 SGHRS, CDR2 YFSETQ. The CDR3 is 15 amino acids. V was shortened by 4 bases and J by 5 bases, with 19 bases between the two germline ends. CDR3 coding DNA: TGCGCCAGCAGCCCCGTCCCTAGGGGAGGCCACGAGCAGTACTTC. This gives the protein CASSPVPRGGHEQYF.

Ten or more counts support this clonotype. The CDR3 DNA reads as TGTGCCAGCAATGAGCGGAAAGAGACCCAGTACTTC. It codes for CASNERKETQYF. The genes are TRBV6-6 and TRBJ2-5; D may be TRBD2 (5 bases). V was cut by 7 bases and J by 3 bases, with 9 bases left in between. CDR1 is MNHNY and CDR2 is SVGAGI in the germline V gene (reference sequence). The CDR3 runs 12 residues.

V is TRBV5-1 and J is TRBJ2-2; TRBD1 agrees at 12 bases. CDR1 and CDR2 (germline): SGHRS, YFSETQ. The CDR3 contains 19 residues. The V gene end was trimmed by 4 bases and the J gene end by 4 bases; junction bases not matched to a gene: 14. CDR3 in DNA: TGCGCCAGCAGCGCAAGAACCGGGACAGGGGGCTCGCTCACCGGGGAGCTGTTTTTT. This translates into CASSARTGTGGSLTGELFF.

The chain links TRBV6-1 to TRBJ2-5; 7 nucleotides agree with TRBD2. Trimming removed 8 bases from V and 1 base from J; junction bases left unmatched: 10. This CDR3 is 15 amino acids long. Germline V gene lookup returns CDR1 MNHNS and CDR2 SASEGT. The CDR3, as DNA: TGTGCCAGCGGGATATCGGGGGGTCCCCAAGAGACCCAGTACTTC. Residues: CASGISGGPQETQYF.

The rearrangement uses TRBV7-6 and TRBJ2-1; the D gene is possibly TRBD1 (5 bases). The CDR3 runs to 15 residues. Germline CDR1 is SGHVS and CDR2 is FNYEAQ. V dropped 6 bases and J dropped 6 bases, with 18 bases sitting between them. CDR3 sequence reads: CASSLQGRLGNEQFF. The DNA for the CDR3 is TGTGCCAGCAGTCTGCAGGGAAGGTTAGGCAATGAGCAGTTCTTC.

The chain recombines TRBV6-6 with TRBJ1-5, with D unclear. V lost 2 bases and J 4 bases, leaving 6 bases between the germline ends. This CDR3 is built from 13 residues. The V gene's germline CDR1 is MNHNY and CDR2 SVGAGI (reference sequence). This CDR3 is CASSYELNQPQHF. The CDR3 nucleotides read TGTGCCAGCAGTTACGAGCTGAATCAGCCCCAGCATTTT.

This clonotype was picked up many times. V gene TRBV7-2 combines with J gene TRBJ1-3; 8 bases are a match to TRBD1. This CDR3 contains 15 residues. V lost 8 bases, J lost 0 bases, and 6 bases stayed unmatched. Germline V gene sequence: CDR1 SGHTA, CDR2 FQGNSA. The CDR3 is CASARDRPSGNTIYF. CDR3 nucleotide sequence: TGTGCCAGCGCCCGGGACAGGCCCTCTGGAAACACCATATATTTT.

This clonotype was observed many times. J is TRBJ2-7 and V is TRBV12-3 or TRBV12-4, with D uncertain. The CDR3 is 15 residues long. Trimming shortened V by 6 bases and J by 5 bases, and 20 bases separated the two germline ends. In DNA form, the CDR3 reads TGTGCCAGCAGCCAACGGCTAGGGCGCACTAACGAGCAGTACTTC. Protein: CASSQRLGRTNEQYF.

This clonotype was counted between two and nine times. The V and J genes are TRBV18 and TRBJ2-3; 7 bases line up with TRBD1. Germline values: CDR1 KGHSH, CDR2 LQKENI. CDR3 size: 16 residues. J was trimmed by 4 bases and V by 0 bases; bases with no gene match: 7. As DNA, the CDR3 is TGTGCCAGCTCACCACCCTTGACAGGGCGGGCAGATACGCAGTATTTT. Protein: CASSPPLTGRADTQYF.

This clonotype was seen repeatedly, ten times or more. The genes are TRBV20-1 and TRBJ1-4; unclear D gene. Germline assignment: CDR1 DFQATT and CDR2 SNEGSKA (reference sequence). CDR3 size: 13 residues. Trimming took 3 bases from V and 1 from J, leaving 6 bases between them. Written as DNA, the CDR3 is TGCAGTGCTAGTTTTGGAACTAATGAAAAACTGTTTTTT. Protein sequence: CSASFGTNEKLFF.

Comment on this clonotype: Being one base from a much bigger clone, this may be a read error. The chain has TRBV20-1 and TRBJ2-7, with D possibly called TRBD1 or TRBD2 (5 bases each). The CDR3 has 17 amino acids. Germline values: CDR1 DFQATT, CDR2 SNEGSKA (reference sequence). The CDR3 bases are TGCTGTGCTAGGGGACCCCCGAGGGGCGGCCGGGGATACGAGCAGTACTTC. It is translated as CCARGPPRGGRGYEQYF.

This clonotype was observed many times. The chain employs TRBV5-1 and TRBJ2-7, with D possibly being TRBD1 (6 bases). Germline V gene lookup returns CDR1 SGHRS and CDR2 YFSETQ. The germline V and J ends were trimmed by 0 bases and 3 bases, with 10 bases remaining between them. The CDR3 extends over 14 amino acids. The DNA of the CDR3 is TGCGCCAGCAGCTTGGTTCAGGGGCGCTACGAGCAGTACTTC. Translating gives CASSLVQGRYEQYF.

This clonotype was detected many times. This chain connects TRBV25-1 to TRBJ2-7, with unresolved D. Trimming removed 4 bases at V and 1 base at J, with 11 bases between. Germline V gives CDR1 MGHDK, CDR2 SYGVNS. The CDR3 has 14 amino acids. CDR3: CASSGQSFSYEQYF. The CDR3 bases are TGTGCCAGCAGTGGGCAGAGCTTTTCCTACGAGCAGTACTTC.

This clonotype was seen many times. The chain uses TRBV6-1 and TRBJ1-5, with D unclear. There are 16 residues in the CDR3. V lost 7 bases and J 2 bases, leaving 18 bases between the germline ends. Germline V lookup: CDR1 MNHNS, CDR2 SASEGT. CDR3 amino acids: CASTPSGVFGNQPQHF. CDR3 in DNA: TGTGCCAGCACTCCTAGTGGGGTTTTCGGCAATCAGCCCCAGCATTTT.

DNA for the CDR3: TGCAGTGCTAGAGATTTGGGGGGACTAGTGGGGTTTGGTACGCAGTATTTT. Translation: CSARDLGGLVGFGTQYF. The rearrangement links TRBV20-1 to TRBJ2-3; 8 bases are shared with TRBD2. Germline V gives CDR1 DFQATT, CDR2 SNEGSKA (reference sequence). The CDR3 is 17 residues long. With V trimmed by 0 bases and J by 8 bases, 16 bases remained unmatched.

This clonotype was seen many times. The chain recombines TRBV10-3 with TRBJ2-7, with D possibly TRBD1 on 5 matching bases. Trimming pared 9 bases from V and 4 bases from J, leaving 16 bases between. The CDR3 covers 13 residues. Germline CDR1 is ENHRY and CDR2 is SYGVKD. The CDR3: CAIQDSGSYEQYF. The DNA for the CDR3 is TGTGCCATTCAAGACAGTGGGTCATACGAGCAGTACTTC.

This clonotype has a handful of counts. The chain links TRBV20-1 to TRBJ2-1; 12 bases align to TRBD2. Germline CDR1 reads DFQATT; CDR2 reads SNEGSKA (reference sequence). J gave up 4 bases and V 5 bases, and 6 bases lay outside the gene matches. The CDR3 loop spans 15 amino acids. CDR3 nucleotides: TGCAGTGCTTCCCCTCTAGCGGGAGGGTACAATGAGCAGTTCTTC. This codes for CSASPLAGGYNEQFF.

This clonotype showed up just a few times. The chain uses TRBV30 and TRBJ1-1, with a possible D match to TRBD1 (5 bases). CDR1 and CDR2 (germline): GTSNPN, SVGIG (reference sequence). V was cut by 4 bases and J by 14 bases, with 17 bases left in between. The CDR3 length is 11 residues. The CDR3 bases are TGTGCCTGGAAGGAAAGGGGCCGGCTGTTCTTT. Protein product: CAWKERGRLFF.

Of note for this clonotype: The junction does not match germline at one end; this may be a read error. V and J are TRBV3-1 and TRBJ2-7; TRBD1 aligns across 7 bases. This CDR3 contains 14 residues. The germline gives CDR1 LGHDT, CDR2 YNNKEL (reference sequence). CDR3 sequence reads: CASSYRQGHGEHYF. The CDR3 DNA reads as TGTGCCAGCAGCTACCGACAGGGACACGGCGAGCACTACTTC.

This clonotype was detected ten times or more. The CDR3 DNA reads as TGTGCCAGCAGTCCCCAGGGGGGTCACTTGGATGGCTACACCTTC. Its protein is CASSPQGGHLDGYTF. This chain connects TRBV12-3 or TRBV12-4 to TRBJ1-2; 7 bases match TRBD1. CDR3 length equals 15 residues. The V gene end was trimmed by 5 bases and the J gene end by 6 bases; junction bases not matched to a gene: 12.

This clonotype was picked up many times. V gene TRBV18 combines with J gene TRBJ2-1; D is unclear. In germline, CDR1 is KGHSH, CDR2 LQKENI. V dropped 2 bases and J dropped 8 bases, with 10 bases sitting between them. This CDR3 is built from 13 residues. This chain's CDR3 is CASSPGVTDEQFF. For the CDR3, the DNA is TGTGCCAGCTCACCAGGGGTTACGGATGAGCAGTTCTTC. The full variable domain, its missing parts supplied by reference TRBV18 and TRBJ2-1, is NAGVMQNPRHLVRRRGQEARLRCSPMKGHSHVYWYRQLPEEGLKFMVYLQKENIIDESGMPKERFSAEFPKEGPSILRIQQVVRGDSAAYFCASSPGVTDEQFFGPGTRLTVL.

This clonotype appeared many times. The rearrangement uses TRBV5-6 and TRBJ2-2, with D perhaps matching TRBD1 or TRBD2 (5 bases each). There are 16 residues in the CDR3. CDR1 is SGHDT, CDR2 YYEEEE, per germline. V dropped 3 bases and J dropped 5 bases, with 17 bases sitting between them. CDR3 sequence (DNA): TGTGCCAGCAGCTGGGGGTCGACGGGCGAAACCGGGGAGCTGTTTTTT. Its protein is CASSWGSTGETGELFF.

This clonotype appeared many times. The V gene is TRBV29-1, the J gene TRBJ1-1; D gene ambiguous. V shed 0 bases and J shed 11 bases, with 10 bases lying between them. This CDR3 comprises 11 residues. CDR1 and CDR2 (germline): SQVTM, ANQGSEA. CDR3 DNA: TGCAGCGTTGAAGACCGAAACGGGGCTTTCTTT. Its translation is CSVEDRNGAFF.

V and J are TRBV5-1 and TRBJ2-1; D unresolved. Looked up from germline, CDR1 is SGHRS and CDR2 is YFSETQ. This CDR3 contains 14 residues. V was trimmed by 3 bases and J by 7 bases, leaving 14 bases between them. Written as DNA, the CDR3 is TGCGCCAGCAGCTCTAGTTGGGTTTTAAATGAGCAGTTCTTC. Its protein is CASSSSWVLNEQFF.